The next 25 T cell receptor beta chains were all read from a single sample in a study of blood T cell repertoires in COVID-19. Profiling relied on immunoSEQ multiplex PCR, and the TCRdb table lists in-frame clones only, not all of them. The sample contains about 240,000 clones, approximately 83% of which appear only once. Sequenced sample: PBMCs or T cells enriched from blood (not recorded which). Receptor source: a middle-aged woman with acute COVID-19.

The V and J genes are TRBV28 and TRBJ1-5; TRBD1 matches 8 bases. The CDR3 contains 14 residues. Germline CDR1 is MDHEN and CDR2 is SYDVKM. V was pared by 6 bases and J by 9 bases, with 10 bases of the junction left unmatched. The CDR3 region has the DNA TGTGCCAGCAGATCAGGGGGCTCATATTGGCCCCAGCATTTT. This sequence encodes CASRSGGSYWPQHF.

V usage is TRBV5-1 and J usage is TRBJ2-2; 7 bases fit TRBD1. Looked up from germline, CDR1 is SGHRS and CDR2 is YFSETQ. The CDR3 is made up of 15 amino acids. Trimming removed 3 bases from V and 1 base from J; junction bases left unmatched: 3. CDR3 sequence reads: CASSYGTVNTGELFF. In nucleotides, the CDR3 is TGCGCCAGCAGCTACGGGACAGTGAACACCGGGGAGCTGTTTTTT.

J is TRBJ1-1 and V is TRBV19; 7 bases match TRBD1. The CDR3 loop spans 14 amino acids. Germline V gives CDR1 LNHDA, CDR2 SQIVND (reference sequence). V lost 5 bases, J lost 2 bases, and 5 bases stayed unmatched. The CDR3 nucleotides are TGTGCCAGTAGTCCACGACAGGGTAACACTGAAGCTTTCTTT. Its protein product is CASSPRQGNTEAFF.

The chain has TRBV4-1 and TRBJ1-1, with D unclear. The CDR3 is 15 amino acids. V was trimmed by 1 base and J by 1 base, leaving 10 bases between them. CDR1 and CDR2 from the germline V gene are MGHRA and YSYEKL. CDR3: CASSQVPGPNTEAFF. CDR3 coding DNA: TGCGCCAGCAGCCAAGTTCCAGGCCCGAACACTGAAGCTTTCTTT.

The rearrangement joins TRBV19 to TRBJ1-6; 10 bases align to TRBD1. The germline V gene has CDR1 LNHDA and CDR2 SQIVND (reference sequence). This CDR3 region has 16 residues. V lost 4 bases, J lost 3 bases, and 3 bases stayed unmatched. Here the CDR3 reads CASSRRDRGYNSPLHF. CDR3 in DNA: TGTGCCAGTAGTAGACGGGACAGGGGCTATAATTCACCCCTCCACTTT.

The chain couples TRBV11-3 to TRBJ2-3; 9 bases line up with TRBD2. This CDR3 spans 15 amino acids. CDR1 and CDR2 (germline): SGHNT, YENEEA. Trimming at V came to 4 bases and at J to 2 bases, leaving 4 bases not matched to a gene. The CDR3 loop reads CASSSLAGNTDTQYF. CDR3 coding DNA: TGTGCCAGCAGCTCGCTAGCGGGGAACACAGATACGCAGTATTTT.

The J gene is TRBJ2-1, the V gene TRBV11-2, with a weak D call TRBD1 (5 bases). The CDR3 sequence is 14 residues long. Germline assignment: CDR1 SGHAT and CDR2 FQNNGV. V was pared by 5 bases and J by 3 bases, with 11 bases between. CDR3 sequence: CASSHGQSYNEQFF. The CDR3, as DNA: TGTGCCAGCAGCCACGGACAAAGCTACAATGAGCAGTTCTTC.

CDR3 region: CASSYSSGMGNEQFF. CDR3 coding DNA: TGTGCCAGCAGTTACTCGTCCGGGATGGGCAATGAGCAGTTCTTC. The chain is built from TRBV6-5 and TRBJ2-1; D might be TRBD2 (5 bases). The CDR3 spans 15 residues. Germline V CDR1 and CDR2: MNHEY, SVGAGI. V lost 0 bases to trimming and J lost 6 bases, with 12 bases between them.

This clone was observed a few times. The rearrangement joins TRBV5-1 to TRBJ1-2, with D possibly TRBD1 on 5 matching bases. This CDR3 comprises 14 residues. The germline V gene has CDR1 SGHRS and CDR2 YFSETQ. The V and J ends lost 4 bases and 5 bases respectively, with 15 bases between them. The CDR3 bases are TGCGCCAGCAGCGCCGAGCCAGGGAAGTATGGCTACACCTTC. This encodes CASSAEPGKYGYTF.

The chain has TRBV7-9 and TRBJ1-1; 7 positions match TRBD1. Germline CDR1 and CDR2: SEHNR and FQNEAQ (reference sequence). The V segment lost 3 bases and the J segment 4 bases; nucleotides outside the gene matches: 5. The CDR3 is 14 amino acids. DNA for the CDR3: TGTGCCAGCAGCTTCCCCCGACAGGGCACTGAAGCTTTCTTT. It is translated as CASSFPRQGTEAFF.

The CDR3 DNA reads as TGTGCCTGGAAGTCTAGCGGGAGTTACAATGAGCAGTTCTTC. Translation gives CAWKSSGSYNEQFF. The V gene is TRBV30, the J gene TRBJ2-1, with 10 nucleotides matching TRBD2. This CDR3 is 14 amino acids long. From germline, CDR1 is GTSNPN and CDR2 SVGIG (reference sequence). V shed 4 bases and J 4 bases; nucleotides not matched to a gene: 4.

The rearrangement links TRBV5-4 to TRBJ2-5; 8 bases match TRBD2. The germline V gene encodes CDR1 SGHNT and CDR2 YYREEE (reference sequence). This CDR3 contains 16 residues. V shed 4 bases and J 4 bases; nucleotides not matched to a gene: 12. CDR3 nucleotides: TGTGCCAGCAGCCCCGGATTGAGCGGGAGAGGAGAGACCCAGTACTTC. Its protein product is CASSPGLSGRGETQYF.

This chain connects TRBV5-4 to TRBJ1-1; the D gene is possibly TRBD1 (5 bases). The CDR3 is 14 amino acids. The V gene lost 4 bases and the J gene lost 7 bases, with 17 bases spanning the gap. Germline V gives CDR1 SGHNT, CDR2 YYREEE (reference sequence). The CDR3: CASSPWGGGGEAFF. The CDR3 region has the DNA TGTGCCAGCAGCCCCTGGGGGGGTGGGGGTGAAGCTTTCTTT.

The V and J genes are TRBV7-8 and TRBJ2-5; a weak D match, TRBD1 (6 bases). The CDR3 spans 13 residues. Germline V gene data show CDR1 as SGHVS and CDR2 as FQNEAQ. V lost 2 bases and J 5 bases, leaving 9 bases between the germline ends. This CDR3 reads CASSLLQGETQYF. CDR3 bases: TGTGCCAGCAGCTTATTACAGGGCGAGACCCAGTACTTC.

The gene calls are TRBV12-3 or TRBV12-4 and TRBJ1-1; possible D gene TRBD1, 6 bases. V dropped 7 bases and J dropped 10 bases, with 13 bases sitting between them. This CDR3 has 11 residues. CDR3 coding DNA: TGTGCCAGCACCCAGGGGTTAGGAGCTTTCTTT. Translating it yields CASTQGLGAFF.

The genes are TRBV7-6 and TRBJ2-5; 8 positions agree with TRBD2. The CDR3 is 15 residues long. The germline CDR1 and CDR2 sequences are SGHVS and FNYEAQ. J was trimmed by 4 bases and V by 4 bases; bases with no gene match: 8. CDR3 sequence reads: CASSYEAGAGETQYF. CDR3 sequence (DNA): TGTGCCAGCAGCTATGAAGCGGGAGCGGGAGAGACCCAGTACTTC.

CDR3: CASSQEGRQRKTQYF. As DNA, the CDR3 is TGTGCCAGCAGCCAAGAAGGGAGGCAGAGGAAGACCCAGTACTTC. The gene calls are TRBV3-1 (or the pseudogene TRBV3-2) and TRBJ2-5, with D perhaps TRBD2 (6 bases). The V gene lost 0 bases and the J gene lost 6 bases, with 14 bases spanning the gap. The CDR3 length is 15 residues. CDR1 and CDR2 (germline): LGHDT, YNNKEL (reference sequence).

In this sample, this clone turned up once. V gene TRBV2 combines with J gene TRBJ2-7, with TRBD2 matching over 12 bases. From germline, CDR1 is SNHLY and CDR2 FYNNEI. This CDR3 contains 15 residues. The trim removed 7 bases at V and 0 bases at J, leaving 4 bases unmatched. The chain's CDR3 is CASKLAGGNSYEQYF. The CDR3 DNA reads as TGTGCCAGCAAACTAGCGGGAGGCAACTCCTACGAGCAGTACTTC.

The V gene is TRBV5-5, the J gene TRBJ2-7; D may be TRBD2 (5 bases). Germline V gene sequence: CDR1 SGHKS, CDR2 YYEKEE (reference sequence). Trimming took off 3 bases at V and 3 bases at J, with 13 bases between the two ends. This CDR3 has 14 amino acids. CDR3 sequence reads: CASSWERVNYEQYF. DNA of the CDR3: TGTGCCAGCAGCTGGGAGAGGGTCAACTACGAGCAGTACTTC.

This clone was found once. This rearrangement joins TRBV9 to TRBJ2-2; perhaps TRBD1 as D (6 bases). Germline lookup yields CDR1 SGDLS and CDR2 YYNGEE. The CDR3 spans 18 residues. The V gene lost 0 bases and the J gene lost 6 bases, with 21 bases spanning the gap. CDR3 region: CASSVDLRGQRISGELFF. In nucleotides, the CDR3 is TGTGCCAGCAGCGTAGACCTGCGCGGACAGAGAATATCCGGGGAGCTGTTTTTT.

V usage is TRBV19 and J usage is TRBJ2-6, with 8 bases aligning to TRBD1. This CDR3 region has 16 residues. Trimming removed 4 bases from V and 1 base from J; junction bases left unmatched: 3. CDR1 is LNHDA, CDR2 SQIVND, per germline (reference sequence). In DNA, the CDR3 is TGTGCCAGTAGTAGGTGGACAGGGTCTGGGGCCAACGTCCTGACTTTC. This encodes CASSRWTGSGANVLTF.

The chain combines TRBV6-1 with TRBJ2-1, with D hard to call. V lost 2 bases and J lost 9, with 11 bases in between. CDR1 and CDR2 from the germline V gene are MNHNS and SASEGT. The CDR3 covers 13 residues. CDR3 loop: CASSEMSAIEQFF. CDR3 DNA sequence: TGTGCCAGCAGTGAAATGAGCGCTATTGAGCAGTTCTTC.

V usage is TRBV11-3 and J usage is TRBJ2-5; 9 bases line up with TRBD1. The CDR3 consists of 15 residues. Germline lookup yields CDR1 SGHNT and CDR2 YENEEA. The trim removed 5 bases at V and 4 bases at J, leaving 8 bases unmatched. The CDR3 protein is CASSPGQGSRETQYF. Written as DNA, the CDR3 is TGTGCCAGCAGCCCGGGACAGGGCTCGAGAGAGACCCAGTACTTC. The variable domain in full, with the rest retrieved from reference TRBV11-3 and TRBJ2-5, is EAGVVQSPRYKIIEKKQPVAFWCNPISGHNTLYWYLQNLGQGPELLIRYENEEAVDDSQLPKDRFSAERLKGVDSTLKIQPAELGDSAVYLCASSPGQGSRETQYFGPGTRLLVL.

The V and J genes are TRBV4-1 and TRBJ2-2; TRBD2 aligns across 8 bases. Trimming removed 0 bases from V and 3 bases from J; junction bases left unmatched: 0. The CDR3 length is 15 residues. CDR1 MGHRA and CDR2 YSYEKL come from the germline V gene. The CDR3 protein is CASSQETSDTGELFF. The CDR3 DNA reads TGCGCCAGCAGCCAAGAGACTAGCGACACCGGGGAGCTGTTTTTT.

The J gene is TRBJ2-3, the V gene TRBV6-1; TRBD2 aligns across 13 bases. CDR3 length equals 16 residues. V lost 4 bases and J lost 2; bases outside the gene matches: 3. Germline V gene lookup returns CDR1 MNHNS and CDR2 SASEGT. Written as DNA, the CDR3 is TGTGCCAGCAGTGTCGGACTAGCGGGGGACACAGATACGCAGTATTTT. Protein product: CASSVGLAGDTDTQYF.